The clone carrying this T cell receptor beta chain has only a few counts. Its antigen is unknown. This record belongs to a study of CD8 T cells in ankylosing spondylitis. Study-wide points: Matched ankylosing spondylitis synovial fluid reportedly showed significant enrichment of disease-linked clones. What seemed typical of ankylosing spondylitis blood was a TCR beta motif built from several highly homologous variants.

Per germline, CDR1 DFQATT and CDR2 SNEGSKA (reference sequence). The CDR3 spans 14 residues. Trimming removed 5 bases at V and 3 bases at J, with 16 bases between. Preparation of TCR beta libraries was done by quantitative 5'-RACE with molecular barcodes. Each CDR3 protein gets one entry after TCRdb re-called the 5' RACE reads with MiXCR. The repertoire consists of about 540,000 distinct CDR3 sequences, with about 12% occurring once and the leading ten covering under 7.5%. V is TRBV20-1 and J is TRBJ1-1; D is undetermined. Sequencing used blood, either unsorted or a sorted T cell fraction (not recorded which). The clonotype was recovered from a male donor with ankylosing spondylitis. The CDR3 loop is CSAEPGRRYTEAFF. DNA of the CDR3: TGCAGTGCTGAGCCGGGTAGGCGATACACTGAAGCTTTCTTT.